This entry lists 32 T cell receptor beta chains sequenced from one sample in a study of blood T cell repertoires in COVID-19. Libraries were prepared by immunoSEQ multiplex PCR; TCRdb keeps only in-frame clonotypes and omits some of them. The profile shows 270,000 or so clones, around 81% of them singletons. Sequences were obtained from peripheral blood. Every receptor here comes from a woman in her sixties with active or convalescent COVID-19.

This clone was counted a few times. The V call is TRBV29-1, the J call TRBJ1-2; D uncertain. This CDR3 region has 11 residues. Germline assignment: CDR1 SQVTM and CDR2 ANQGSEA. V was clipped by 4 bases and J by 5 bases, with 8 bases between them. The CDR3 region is CSVAPGYGYTF. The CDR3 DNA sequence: TGCAGCGTTGCCCCGGGGTATGGCTACACCTTC.

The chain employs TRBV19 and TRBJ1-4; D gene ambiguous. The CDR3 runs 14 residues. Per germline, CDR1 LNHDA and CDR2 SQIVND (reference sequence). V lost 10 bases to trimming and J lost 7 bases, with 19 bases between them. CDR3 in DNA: TGTGCCACCAACGAACCCGCAGTTTCTGAAAAACTGTTTTTT. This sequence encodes CATNEPAVSEKLFF. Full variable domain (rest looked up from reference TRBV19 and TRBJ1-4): DGGITQSPKYLFRKEGQNVTLSCEQNLNHDAMYWYRQDPGQGLRLIYYSQIVNDFQKGDIAEGYSVSREKKESFPLTVTSAQKNPTAFYLCATNEPAVSEKLFFGSGTQLSVL.

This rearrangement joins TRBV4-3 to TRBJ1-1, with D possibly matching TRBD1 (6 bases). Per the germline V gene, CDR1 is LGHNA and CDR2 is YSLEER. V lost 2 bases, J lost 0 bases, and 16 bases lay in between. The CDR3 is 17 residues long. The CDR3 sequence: CASSQKWSGALNTEAFF. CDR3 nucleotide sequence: TGCGCCAGCAGCCAAAAATGGTCAGGGGCCCTGAACACTGAAGCTTTCTTT.

Here the CDR3 reads CSGGDRNTGELFF. The CDR3 nucleotides read TGCAGCGGAGGGGACAGGAACACCGGGGAGCTGTTTTTT. The chain is built from TRBV29-1 and TRBJ2-2; 7 positions match TRBD1. Germline-derived CDR1 and CDR2 are SQVTM and ANQGSEA. V lost 7 bases, J lost 1 base, and 3 bases stayed unmatched. The length of the CDR3 is 13 residues.

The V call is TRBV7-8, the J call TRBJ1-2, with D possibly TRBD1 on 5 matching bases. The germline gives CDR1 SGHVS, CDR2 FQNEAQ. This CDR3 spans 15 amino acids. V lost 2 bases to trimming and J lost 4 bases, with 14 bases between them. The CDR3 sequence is CASSLNAGPSYGYTF. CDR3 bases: TGTGCCAGCAGCTTAAACGCGGGACCCAGCTATGGCTACACCTTC.

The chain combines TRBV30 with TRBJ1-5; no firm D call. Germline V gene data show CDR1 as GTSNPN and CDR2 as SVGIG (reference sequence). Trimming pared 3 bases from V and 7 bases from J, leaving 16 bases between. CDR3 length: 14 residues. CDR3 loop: CAWSGVTEAQPQHF. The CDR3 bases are TGTGCCTGGAGCGGAGTTACGGAGGCGCAGCCCCAGCATTTT.

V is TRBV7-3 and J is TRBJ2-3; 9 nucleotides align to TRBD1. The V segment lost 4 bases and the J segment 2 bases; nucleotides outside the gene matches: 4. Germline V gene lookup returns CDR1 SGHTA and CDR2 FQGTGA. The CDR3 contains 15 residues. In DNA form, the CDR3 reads TGTGCCAGCAGCTCTGGACAGGGGAACACAGATACGCAGTATTTT. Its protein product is CASSSGQGNTDTQYF.

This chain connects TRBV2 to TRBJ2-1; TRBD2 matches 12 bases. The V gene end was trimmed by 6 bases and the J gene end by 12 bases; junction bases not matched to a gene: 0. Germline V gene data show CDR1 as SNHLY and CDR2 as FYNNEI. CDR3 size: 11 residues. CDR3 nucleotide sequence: TGTGCCAGCAGACTAGCGGGGGGGCAGTTCTTC. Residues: CASRLAGGQFF.

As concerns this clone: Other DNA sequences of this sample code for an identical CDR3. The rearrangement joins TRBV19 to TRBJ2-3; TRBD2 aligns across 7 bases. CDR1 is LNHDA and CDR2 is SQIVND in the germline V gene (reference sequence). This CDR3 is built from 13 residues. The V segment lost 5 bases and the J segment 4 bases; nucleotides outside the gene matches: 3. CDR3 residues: CASSSAGADTQYF. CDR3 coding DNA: TGTGCCAGTAGTTCCGCGGGGGCAGATACGCAGTATTTT. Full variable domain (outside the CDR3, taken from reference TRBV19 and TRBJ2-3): DGGITQSPKYLFRKEGQNVTLSCEQNLNHDAMYWYRQDPGQGLRLIYYSQIVNDFQKGDIAEGYSVSREKKESFPLTVTSAQKNPTAFYLCASSSAGADTQYFGPGTRLTVL.

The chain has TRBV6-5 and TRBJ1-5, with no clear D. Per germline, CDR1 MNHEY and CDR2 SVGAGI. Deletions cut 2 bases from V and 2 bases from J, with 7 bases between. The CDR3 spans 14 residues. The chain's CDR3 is CASSYQAGNQPQHF. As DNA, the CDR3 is TGTGCCAGCAGTTACCAGGCCGGCAATCAGCCCCAGCATTTT.

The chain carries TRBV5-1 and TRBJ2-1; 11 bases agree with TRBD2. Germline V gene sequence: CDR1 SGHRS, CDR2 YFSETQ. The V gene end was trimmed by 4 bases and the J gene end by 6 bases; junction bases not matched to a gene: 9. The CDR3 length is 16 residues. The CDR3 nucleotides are TGCGCCAGCAGCCCTCTGGGGCTAGCGGGGGGCAATGAGCAGTTCTTC. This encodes CASSPLGLAGGNEQFF.

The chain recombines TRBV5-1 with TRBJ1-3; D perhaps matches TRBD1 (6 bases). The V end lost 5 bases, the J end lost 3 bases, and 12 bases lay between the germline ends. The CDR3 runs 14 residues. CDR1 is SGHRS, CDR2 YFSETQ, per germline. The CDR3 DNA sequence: TGCGCCAGCAGTGGCCAGGGGAGTGGAAACACCATATATTTT. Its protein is CASSGQGSGNTIYF.

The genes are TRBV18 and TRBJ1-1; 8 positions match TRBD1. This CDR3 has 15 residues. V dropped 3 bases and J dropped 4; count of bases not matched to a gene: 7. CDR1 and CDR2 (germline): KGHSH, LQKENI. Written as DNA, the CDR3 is TGTGCCAGCTCACCGGAACAGGGGGGGATCACTGAAGCTTTCTTT. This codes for CASSPEQGGITEAFF.

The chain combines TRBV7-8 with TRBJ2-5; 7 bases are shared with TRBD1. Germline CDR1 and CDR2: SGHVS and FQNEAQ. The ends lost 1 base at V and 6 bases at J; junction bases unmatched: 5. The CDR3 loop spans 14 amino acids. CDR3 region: CASSLGTGSKTQYF. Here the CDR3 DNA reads TGTGCCAGCAGCTTAGGGACAGGTAGTAAGACCCAGTACTTC.

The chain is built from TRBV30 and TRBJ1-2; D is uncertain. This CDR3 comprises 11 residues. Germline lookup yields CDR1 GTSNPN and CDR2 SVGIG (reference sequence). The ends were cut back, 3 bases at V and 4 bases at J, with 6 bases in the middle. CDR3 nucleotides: TGTGCCTGGAGCCCGAGCTATGGCTACACCTTC. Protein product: CAWSPSYGYTF.

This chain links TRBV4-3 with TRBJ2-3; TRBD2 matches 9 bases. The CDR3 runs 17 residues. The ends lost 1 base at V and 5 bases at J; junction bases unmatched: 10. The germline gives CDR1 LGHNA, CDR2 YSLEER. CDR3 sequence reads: CASSQVAAGGPRDTQYF. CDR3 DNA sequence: TGCGCCAGCAGCCAAGTAGCCGCGGGGGGGCCAAGAGATACGCAGTATTTT.

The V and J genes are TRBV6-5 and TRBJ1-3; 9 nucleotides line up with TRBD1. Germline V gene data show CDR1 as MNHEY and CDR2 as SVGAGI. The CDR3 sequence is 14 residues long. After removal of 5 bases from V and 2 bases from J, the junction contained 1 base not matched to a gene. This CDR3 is CASSRTGAGNTIYF. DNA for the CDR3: TGTGCCAGCAGTCGGACAGGGGCTGGAAACACCATATATTTT.

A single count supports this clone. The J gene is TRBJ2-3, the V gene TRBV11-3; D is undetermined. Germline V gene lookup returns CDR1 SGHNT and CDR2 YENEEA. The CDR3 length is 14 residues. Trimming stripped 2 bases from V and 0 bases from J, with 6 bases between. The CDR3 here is CASSLTVSTDTQYF. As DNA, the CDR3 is TGTGCCAGCAGCTTAACGGTCAGCACAGATACGCAGTATTTT.

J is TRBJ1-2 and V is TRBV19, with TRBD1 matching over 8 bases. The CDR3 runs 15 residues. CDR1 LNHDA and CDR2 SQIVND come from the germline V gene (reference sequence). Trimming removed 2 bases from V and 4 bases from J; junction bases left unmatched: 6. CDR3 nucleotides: TGTGCCAGTAGTATAAGCGAACAGGGGGTCTATGGCTACACCTTC. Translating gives CASSISEQGVYGYTF.

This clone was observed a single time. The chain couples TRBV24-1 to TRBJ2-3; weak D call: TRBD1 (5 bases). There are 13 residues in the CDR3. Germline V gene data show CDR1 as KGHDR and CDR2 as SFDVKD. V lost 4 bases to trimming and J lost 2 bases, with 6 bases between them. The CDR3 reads CATSETATDTQYF. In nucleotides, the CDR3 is TGTGCCACCAGTGAGACAGCCACAGATACGCAGTATTTT.

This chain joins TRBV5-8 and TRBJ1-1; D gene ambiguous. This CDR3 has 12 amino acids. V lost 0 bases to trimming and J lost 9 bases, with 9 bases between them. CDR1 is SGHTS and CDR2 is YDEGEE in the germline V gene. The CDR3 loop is CASSLVAVQAFF. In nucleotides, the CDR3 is TGTGCCAGCAGCTTGGTGGCAGTCCAAGCTTTCTTT. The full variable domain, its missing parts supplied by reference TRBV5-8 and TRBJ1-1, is EAGVTQSPTHLIKTRGQQATLRCSPISGHTSVYWYQQALGLGLQFLLWYDEGEERNRGNFPPRFSGRQFPNYSSELNVNALELEDSALYLCASSLVAVQAFFGQGTRLTVV.

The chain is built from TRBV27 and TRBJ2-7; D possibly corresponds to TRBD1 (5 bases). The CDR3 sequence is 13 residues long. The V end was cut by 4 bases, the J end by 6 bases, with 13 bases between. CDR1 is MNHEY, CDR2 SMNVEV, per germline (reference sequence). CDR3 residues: CASSSRRAAEQYF. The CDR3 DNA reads TGTGCCAGCAGTTCGCGCAGGGCAGCCGAGCAGTACTTC.

CDR3 residues: CASSYPGSEQFF. The CDR3 nucleotides read TGTGCCAGCAGCTACCCCGGTAGTGAGCAGTTCTTC. The gene calls are TRBV7-9 and TRBJ2-1; D remains unclear. Germline V gives CDR1 SEHNR, CDR2 FQNEAQ (reference sequence). The length of the CDR3 is 12 residues. V was trimmed by 4 bases and J by 9 bases, leaving 10 bases between them.

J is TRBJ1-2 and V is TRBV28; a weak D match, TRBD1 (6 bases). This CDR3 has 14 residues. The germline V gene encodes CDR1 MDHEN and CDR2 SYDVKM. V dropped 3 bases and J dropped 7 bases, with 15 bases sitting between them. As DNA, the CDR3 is TGTGCCAGCAGTTTCCCAGGGGCCCCTGCTGGCTACACCTTC. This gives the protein CASSFPGAPAGYTF.

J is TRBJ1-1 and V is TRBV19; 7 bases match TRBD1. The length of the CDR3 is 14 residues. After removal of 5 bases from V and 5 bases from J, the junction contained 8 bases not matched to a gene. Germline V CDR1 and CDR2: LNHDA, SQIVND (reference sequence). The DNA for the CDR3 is TGTGCCAGTAGTGTGGACTACAGGGGAACTGAAGCTTTCTTT. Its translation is CASSVDYRGTEAFF.

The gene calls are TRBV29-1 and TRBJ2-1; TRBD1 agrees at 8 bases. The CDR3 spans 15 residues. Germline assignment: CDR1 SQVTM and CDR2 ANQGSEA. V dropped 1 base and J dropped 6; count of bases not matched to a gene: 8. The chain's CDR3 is CSVEAGRGRVNEQFF. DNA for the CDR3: TGCAGCGTTGAAGCGGGCAGGGGGCGCGTCAATGAGCAGTTCTTC.

The CDR3 here is CASSPRRQGTTGNTIYF. The CDR3 DNA follows: TGTGCCAGCTCACCGCGACGACAGGGTACGACTGGAAACACCATATATTTT. This chain links TRBV18 with TRBJ1-3; TRBD1 matches at 7 bases. V trimming: 3 bases; J trimming: 2 bases; junction bases outside the gene matches: 10. This CDR3 contains 17 residues. CDR1 is KGHSH, CDR2 LQKENI, per germline.

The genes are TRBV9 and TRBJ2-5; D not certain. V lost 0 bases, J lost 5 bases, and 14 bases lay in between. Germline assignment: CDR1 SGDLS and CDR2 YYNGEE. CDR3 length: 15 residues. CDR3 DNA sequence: TGTGCCAGCAGCGTAGAGAGAGATTTAATGGAGACCCAGTACTTC. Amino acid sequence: CASSVERDLMETQYF.

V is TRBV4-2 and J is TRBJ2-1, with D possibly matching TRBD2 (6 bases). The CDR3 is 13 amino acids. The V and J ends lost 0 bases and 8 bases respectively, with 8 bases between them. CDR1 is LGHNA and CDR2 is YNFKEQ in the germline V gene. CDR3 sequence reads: CASSQDWGDEQFF. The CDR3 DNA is TGTGCCAGCAGCCAAGATTGGGGGGATGAGCAGTTCTTC.

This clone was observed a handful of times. CDR3 coding DNA: TGTGCCTGGAGTGCCCAGGGTCTTGGCAATCAGCCCCAGCATTTT. The encoded protein is CAWSAQGLGNQPQHF. The chain carries TRBV30 and TRBJ1-5; D might be TRBD1 (5 bases). The CDR3 runs 15 residues. Germline lookup yields CDR1 GTSNPN and CDR2 SVGIG (reference sequence). V dropped 1 base and J dropped 2 bases, with 12 bases sitting between them.

This CDR3 reads CASTTGYYEQYF. The CDR3 DNA reads as TGTGCCAGCACTACAGGCTACTACGAGCAGTACTTC. The V gene is TRBV2, the J gene TRBJ2-7; maybe TRBD1 (5 bases). The germline V and J ends were trimmed by 7 bases and 3 bases, with 10 bases remaining between them. This CDR3 has 12 amino acids. CDR1 is SNHLY and CDR2 is FYNNEI in the germline V gene.

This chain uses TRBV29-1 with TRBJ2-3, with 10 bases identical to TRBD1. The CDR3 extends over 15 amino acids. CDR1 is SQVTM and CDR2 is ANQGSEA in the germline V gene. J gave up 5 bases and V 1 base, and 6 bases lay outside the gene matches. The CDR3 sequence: CSVEGTGGYQDTQYF. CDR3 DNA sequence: TGCAGCGTTGAAGGGACAGGGGGTTATCAAGATACGCAGTATTTT.